This entry is about one T cell receptor beta chain. What it recognizes is unknown. CDR3 length: 14 amino acids. Germline loops: CDR1 SNHLY, CDR2 FYNNEI. V lost 6 bases to trimming and J lost 8 bases; unmatched junction nucleotides: 10. This sample was included in a study of graft-versus-host responses after intestinal transplantation. Study details: Each transplant was multivisceral, liver-intestinal, or isolated intestinal. Every recipient underwent anti-thymocyte globulin induction, then tacrolimus and steroids for around three years. Findings and limits, study-wide: High graft-versus-host to host-versus-graft clonal ratios were found in allografts of patients who had graft-donor T cell macrochimerism.

Sequencing used immunoSEQ multiplex PCR; TCRdb keeps in-frame clones, though not all of them. The sample holds some 86,000 clones, over 80% seen once. Sequences were derived from unstimulated CD8+ T cells sorted from spleen or lymph node cells, sampled before intestinal transplant. This clonotype was obtained from a human donor who received an intestinal transplant. V and J are TRBV2 and TRBJ2-5, with 9 bases matching TRBD1. The CDR3 region has the DNA TGTGCCAGCAGCGGAGGGACAGGGTTGGTTACCCAGTACTTC. Its translation is CASSGGTGLVTQYF. The full variable domain, its missing parts supplied by reference TRBV2 and TRBJ2-5, is EPEVTQTPSHQVTQMGQEVILRCVPISNHLYFYWYRQILGQKVEFLVSFYNNEISEKSEIFDDQFSVERPDGSNFTLKIRSTKLEDSAMYFCASSGGTGLVTQYFGPGTRLLVL.